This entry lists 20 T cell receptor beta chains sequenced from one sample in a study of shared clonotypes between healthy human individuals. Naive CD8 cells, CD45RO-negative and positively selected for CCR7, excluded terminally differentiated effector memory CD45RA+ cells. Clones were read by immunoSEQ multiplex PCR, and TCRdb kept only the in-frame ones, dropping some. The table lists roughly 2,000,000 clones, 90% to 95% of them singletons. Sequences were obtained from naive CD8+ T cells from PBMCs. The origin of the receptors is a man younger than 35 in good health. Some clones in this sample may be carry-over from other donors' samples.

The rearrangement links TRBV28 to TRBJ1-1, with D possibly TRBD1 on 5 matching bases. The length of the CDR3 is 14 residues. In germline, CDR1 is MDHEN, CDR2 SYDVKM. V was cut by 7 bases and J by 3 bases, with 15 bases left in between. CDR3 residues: CASIPIPGDTEAFF. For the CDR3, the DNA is TGTGCCAGCATCCCGATCCCGGGGGACACTGAAGCTTTCTTT.

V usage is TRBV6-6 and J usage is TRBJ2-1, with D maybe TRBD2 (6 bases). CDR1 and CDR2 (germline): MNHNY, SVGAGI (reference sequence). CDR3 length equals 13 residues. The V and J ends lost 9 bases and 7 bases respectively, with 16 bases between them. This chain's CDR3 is CASETGAFNEQFF. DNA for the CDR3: TGTGCCAGTGAGACGGGAGCCTTTAATGAGCAGTTCTTC.

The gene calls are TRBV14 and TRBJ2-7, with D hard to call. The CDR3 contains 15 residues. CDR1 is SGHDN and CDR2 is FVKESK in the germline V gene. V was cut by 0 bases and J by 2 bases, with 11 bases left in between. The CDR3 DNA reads TGTGCCAGCAGCCAAGAGTGGGTCCACCCCTACGAGCAGTACTTC. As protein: CASSQEWVHPYEQYF.

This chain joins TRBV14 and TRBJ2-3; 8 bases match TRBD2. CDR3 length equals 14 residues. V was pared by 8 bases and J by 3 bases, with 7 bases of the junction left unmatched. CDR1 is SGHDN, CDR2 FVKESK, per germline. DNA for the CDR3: TGTGCCAGCGGGATGAGCGGGAGAACAGATACGCAGTATTTT. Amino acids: CASGMSGRTDTQYF.

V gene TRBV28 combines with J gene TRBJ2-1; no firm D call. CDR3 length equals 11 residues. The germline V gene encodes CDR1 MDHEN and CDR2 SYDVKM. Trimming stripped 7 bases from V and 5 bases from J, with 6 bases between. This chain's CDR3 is CASKYHNEQFF. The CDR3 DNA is TGTGCCAGCAAATACCACAATGAGCAGTTCTTC.

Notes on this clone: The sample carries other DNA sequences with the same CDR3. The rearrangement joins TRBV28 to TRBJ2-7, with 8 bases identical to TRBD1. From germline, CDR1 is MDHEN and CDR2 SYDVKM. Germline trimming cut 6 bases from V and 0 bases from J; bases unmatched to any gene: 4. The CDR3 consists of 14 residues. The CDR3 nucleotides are TGTGCCAGCAGCTACGGGACAGGCTCCTACGAGCAGTACTTC. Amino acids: CASSYGTGSYEQYF.

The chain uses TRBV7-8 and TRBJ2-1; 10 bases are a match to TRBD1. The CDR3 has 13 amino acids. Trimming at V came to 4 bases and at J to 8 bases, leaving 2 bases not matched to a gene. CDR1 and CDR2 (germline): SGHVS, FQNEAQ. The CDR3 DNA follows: TGTGCCAGCAGCTCCGGGACAGGGGATGAGCAGTTCTTC. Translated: CASSSGTGDEQFF.

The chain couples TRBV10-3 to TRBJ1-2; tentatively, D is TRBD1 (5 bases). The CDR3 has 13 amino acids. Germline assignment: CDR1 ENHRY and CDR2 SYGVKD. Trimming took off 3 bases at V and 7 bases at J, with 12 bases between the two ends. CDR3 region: CAISDGGKAGYTF. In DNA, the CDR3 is TGTGCCATCAGTGATGGGGGTAAAGCTGGCTACACCTTC.

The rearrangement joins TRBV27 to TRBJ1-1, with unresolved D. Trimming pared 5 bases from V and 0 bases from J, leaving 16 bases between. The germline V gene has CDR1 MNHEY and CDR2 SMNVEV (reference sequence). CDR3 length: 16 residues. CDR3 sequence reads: CASSPSFGNMNTEAFF. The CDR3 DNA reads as TGTGCCAGCAGTCCCTCCTTTGGAAACATGAACACTGAAGCTTTCTTT.

Here the CDR3 reads CASSKHLDLNNEQFF. DNA of the CDR3: TGTGCCAGCAGTAAACACCTGGACCTAAACAATGAGCAGTTCTTC. The chain is built from TRBV6-5 and TRBJ2-1, with unresolved D. The CDR3 loop spans 15 amino acids. Trimming pared 5 bases from V and 5 bases from J, leaving 16 bases between. Per germline, CDR1 MNHEY and CDR2 SVGAGI.

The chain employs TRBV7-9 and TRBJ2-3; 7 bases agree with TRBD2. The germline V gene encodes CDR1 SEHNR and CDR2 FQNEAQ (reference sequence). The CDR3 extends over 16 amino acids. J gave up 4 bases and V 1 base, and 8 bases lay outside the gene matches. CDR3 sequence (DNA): TGTGCCAGCAGCTTAGGAGGCGGGAGTTCTGCAGATACGCAGTATTTT. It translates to CASSLGGGSSADTQYF.

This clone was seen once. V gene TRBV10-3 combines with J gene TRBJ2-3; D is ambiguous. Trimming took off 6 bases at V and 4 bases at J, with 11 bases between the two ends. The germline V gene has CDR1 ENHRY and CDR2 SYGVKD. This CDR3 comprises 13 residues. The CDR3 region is CAIREPSADTQYF. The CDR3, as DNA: TGTGCCATCAGAGAGCCCTCGGCAGATACGCAGTATTTT.

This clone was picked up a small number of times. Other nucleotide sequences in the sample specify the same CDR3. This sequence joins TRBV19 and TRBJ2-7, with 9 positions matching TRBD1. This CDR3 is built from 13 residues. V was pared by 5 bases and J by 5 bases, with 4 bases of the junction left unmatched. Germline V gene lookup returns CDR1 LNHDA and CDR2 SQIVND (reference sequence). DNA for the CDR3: TGTGCCAGTAGTCCCCGGGACAGGGACGAGCAGTACTTC. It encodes CASSPRDRDEQYF.

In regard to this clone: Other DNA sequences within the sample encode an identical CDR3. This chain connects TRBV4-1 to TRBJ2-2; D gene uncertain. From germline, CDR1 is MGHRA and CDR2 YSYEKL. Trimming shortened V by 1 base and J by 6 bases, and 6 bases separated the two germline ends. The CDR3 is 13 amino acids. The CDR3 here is CASSQVVSGELFF. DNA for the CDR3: TGCGCCAGCAGCCAAGTGGTATCCGGGGAGCTGTTTTTT.

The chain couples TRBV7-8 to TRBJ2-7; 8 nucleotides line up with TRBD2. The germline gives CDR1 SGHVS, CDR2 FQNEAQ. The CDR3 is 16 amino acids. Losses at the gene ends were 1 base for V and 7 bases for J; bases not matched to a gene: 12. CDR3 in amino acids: CASSLGLAGVRGEQYF. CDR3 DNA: TGTGCCAGCAGCTTAGGTCTAGCGGGCGTTAGGGGGGAGCAGTACTTC. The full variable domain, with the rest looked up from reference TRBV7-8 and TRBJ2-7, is GAGVSQSPRYKVAKRGQDVALRCDPISGHVSLFWYQQALGQGPEFLTYFQNEAQLDKSGLPSDRFFAERPEGSVSTLKIQRTQQEDSAVYLCASSLGLAGVRGEQYFGPGTRLTVT.

CDR3 amino acids: CASSPPGLAGPGEQYF. Written as DNA, the CDR3 is TGTGCCAGCTCGCCTCCCGGACTAGCGGGACCGGGAGAGCAGTACTTC. The chain links TRBV18 to TRBJ2-7; 12 bases are shared with TRBD2. The V and J ends lost 6 bases and 7 bases, in that order; junction bases with no gene match: 13. The CDR3 is 16 residues long. Germline V gives CDR1 KGHSH, CDR2 LQKENI.

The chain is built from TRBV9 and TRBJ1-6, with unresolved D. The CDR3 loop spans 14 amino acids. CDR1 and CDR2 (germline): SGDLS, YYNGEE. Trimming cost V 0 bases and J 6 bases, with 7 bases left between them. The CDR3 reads CASSVEQRNSPLHF. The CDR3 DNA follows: TGTGCCAGCAGCGTAGAACAGCGTAATTCACCCCTCCACTTT.

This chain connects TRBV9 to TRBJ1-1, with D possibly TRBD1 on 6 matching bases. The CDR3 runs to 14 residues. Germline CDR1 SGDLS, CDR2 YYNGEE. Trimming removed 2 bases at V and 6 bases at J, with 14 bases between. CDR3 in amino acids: CASSVTEGGAEAFF. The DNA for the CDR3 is TGTGCCAGCAGCGTCACCGAGGGGGGCGCTGAAGCTTTCTTT.

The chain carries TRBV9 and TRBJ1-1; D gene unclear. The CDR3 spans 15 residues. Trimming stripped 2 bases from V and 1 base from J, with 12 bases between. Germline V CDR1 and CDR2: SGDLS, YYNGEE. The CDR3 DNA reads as TGTGCCAGCAGCGTGGTTCCAGTTCCGAACACTGAAGCTTTCTTT. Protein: CASSVVPVPNTEAFF.

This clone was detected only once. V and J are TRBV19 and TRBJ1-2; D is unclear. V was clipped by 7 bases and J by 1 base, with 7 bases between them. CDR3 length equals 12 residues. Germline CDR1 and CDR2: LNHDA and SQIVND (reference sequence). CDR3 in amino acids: CASTPDNYGYTF. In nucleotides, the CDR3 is TGTGCCAGTACCCCGGATAACTATGGCTACACCTTC. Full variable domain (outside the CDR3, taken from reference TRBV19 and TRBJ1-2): DGGITQSPKYLFRKEGQNVTLSCEQNLNHDAMYWYRQDPGQGLRLIYYSQIVNDFQKGDIAEGYSVSREKKESFPLTVTSAQKNPTAFYLCASTPDNYGYTFGSGTRLTVV.